Listed below are T cell receptor beta chains from one sample, sequenced in a study of PD-1 blockade in classical Hodgkin lymphoma. Sequenced by immunoSEQ multiplex PCR; TCRdb stores in-frame clones only, minus some. The profile covers tens of thousands of clones, with 88% appearing a single time and about 5.6% taken by the ten largest. The sequencing used peripheral blood mononuclear cells (PBMCs), collected before the second cycle of nivolumab. All receptors come from a human donor with classical Hodgkin lymphoma. Both conserved end residues are part of each CDR3. The order of the fields is V gene, D gene, clone size, J gene, CDR3 DNA, CDR3 protein. The D gene is left open where the match is weak. Rows may omit the clone size; those that give it use once, few, many or a size class.

V gene: TRBV6-6; D gene: NA; clone size: NA; J gene: TRBJ1-5; CDR3 DNA: TGTGCCAGCAGGAGAGGTACGGGCAATCAGCCCCAGCATTTT; CDR3 protein: CASRRGTGNQPQHF
V gene: TRBV5-1; D gene: NA; clone size: NA; J gene: TRBJ2-1; CDR3 DNA: TGCGCCAGCAGCTCTTCTACGCCGAATGAGCAGTTCTTC; CDR3 protein: CASSSSTPNEQFF
V gene: TRBV9; D gene: TRBD2; clone size: NA; J gene: TRBJ2-1; CDR3 DNA: TGTGCCAGCAGCGTTAGAGCGGGGGGGCTCAGCTCCTACAATGAGCAGTTCTTC; CDR3 protein: CASSVRAGGLSSYNEQFF
V gene: TRBV9; D gene: NA; clone size: NA; J gene: TRBJ2-2; CDR3 DNA: TGTGCCAGCAGCGCCCGCCTCGGGGTAGGGGAGCTGTTTTTT; CDR3 protein: CASSARLGVGELFF
V gene: TRBV19; D gene: NA; clone size: NA; J gene: TRBJ2-7; CDR3 DNA: TGTGCCAGTGGAACAGGTCGGTCTTCGGAGCAGTACTTC; CDR3 protein: CASGTGRSSEQYF
V gene: TRBV27; D gene: TRBD1; clone size: NA; J gene: TRBJ2-1; CDR3 DNA: TGTGCCAGCAGTTTCAGACAGGGGGCAGGCAATGAGCAGTTCTTC; CDR3 protein: CASSFRQGAGNEQFF
V gene: TRBV7-9; D gene: NA; clone size: NA; J gene: TRBJ1-6; CDR3 DNA: TGTGCCAGCAGCTCGGCTCTTCGGGAACCCTCACCCCTCCACTTT; CDR3 protein: CASSSALREPSPLHF
V gene: TRBV7-8; D gene: NA; clone size: NA; J gene: TRBJ1-6; CDR3 DNA: TGTGCCAGCTCACAGACCAGGGTGGGGAATTCACCCCTCCACTTT; CDR3 protein: CASSQTRVGNSPLHF
V gene: TRBV28; D gene: TRBD2; clone size: NA; J gene: TRBJ2-5; CDR3 DNA: TGTGCCAGCGGTCTAGCGGGGGCAGAGACCCAGTACTTC; CDR3 protein: CASGLAGAETQYF
V gene: TRBV9; D gene: NA; clone size: NA; J gene: TRBJ2-2; CDR3 DNA: TGTGCCAGCAGCGTAGAGTCAGGGGCTAACACCGGGGAGCTGTTTTTT; CDR3 protein: CASSVESGANTGELFF
V gene: TRBV9; D gene: TRBD1; clone size: once; J gene: TRBJ2-2; CDR3 DNA: TGTGCCAGCAGCGCTAGACAGGGTAGGACCGGGGAGCTGTTTTTT; CDR3 protein: CASSARQGRTGELFF
V gene: TRBV7-9; D gene: NA; clone size: NA; J gene: TRBJ2-1; CDR3 DNA: TGTGCCAGCACCGCCAGGCGGCAGGGGTTGCACAATGAGCAGTTCTTC; CDR3 protein: CASTARRQGLHNEQFF
V gene: TRBV7-9; D gene: NA; clone size: NA; J gene: TRBJ2-5; CDR3 DNA: TGTGCCAGCAGCTTAGGGGAGACCCGCCGGGAGACCCAGTACTTC; CDR3 protein: CASSLGETRRETQYF
V gene: TRBV5-6; D gene: TRBD2; clone size: NA; J gene: TRBJ2-3; CDR3 DNA: TGTGCCAGCAGCTTATTACTAGCGGGGGGGCCGGGGAGCACAGATACGCAGTATTTT; CDR3 protein: CASSLLLAGGPGSTDTQYF
V gene: TRBV7-9; D gene: NA; clone size: NA; J gene: TRBJ1-1; CDR3 DNA: TGTGCCAGCAGCTTACCAGGCGGCTCGGATATGAACACTGAAGCTTTCTTT; CDR3 protein: CASSLPGGSDMNTEAFF
V gene: TRBV11-1; D gene: NA; clone size: NA; J gene: TRBJ2-7; CDR3 DNA: TGTGCCAGCGCGCCCCGGGGCAGGGGAAGATACGAGCAGTACTTC; CDR3 protein: CASAPRGRGRYEQYF
V gene: TRBV2; D gene: NA; clone size: few; J gene: TRBJ1-1; CDR3 DNA: TGTGCCAGTGAGAGGGTCACTGAAGCTTTCTTT; CDR3 protein: CASERVTEAFF
V gene: TRBV5-1; D gene: NA; clone size: once; J gene: TRBJ1-6; CDR3 DNA: TGCGCCAGCAGCTTGGTCCCCGGGACCGCGAATAATTCACCCCTCCACTTT; CDR3 protein: CASSLVPGTANNSPLHF
V gene: TRBV7-8; D gene: NA; clone size: NA; J gene: TRBJ2-6; CDR3 DNA: TGTGCCAGCAGCTTAGTCCAACAGGCAACTGGGGCCAACGTCCTGACTTTC; CDR3 protein: CASSLVQQATGANVLTF
V gene: TRBV19; D gene: NA; clone size: NA; J gene: TRBJ1-2; CDR3 DNA: TGTGCCAGTACTGTAATCCCAGGCAGCTATGGCTACACCTTC; CDR3 protein: CASTVIPGSYGYTF
V gene: TRBV10-3; D gene: TRBD1; clone size: NA; J gene: TRBJ1-1; CDR3 DNA: TGTGCCATCACCAGAGGACAGGCGAACACTGAAGCTTTCTTT; CDR3 protein: CAITRGQANTEAFF
V gene: TRBV5-1; D gene: NA; clone size: NA; J gene: TRBJ2-3; CDR3 DNA: TGCGCCAGCAGCTTGTTCGGGGCAGATACGCAGTATTTT; CDR3 protein: CASSLFGADTQYF
V gene: TRBV5-4; D gene: NA; clone size: NA; J gene: TRBJ2-1; CDR3 DNA: TGTGCCAGCAGCGGGGGGGACAGGCCTCTTTTTGATGAGCAGTTCTTC; CDR3 protein: CASSGGDRPLFDEQFF
V gene: TRBV7-9; D gene: NA; clone size: NA; J gene: TRBJ1-2; CDR3 DNA: TGTGCCAGCAGCCTCACACGAGGGGCCAGGGAAGGAAACTATGGCTACACCTTC; CDR3 protein: CASSLTRGAREGNYGYTF
V gene: TRBV13; D gene: TRBD1; clone size: NA; J gene: TRBJ2-1; CDR3 DNA: TGTGCCAGCAGCTTTCGGGACAGGCACAATGAGCAGTTCTTC; CDR3 protein: CASSFRDRHNEQFF
V gene: TRBV9; D gene: TRBD1; clone size: NA; J gene: TRBJ2-5; CDR3 DNA: TGTGCCAGCAGCGTAGACAGGGGCCAAGAGACCCAGTACTTC; CDR3 protein: CASSVDRGQETQYF
V gene: TRBV18; D gene: NA; clone size: NA; J gene: TRBJ1-1; CDR3 DNA: TGTGCCAGCTCACAGGGGAACACTGAAGCTTTCTTT; CDR3 protein: CASSQGNTEAFF
V gene: TRBV6-6; D gene: NA; clone size: NA; J gene: TRBJ1-1; CDR3 DNA: TGTGCCACCCGGTCCGGGCCTGGGTCTGGCACTGAAGCTTTCTTT; CDR3 protein: CATRSGPGSGTEAFF